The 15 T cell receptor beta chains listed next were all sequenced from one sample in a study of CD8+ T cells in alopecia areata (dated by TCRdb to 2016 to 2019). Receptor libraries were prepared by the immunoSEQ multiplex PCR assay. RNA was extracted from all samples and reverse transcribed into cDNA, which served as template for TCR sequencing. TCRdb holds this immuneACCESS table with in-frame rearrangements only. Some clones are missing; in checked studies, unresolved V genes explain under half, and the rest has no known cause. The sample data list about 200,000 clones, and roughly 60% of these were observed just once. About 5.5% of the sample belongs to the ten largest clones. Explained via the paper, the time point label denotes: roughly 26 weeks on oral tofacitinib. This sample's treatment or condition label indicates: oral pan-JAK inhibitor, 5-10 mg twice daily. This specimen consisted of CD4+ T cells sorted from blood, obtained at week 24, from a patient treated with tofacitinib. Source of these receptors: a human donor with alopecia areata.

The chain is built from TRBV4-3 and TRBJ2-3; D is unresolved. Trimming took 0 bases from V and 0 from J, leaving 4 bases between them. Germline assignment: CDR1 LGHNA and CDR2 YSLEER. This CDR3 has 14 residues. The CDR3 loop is CASSQEPSTDTQYF. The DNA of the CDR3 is TGCGCCAGCAGCCAAGAACCCAGCACAGATACGCAGTATTTT.

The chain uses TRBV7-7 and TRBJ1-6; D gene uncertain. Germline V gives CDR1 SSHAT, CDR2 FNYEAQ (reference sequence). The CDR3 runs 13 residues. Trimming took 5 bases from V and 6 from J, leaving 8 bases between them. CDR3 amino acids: CASSLGRNSPLHF. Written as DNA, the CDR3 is TGTGCCAGCAGCCTCGGTCGTAATTCACCCCTCCACTTT.

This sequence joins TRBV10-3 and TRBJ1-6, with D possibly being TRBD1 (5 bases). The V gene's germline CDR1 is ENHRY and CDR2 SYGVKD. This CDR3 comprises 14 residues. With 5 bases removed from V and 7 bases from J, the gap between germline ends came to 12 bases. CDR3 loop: CAISTGADNSPLHF. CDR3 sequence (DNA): TGTGCCATCAGTACCGGGGCGGACAATTCACCCCTCCACTTT.

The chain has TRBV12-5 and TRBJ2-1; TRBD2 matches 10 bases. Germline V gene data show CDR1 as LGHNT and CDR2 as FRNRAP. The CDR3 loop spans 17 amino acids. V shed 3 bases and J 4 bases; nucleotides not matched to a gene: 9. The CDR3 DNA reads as TGTGCTAGTGGTTTATTAAGCGGGAGGGGAAAATACAATGAGCAGTTCTTC. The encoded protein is CASGLLSGRGKYNEQFF.

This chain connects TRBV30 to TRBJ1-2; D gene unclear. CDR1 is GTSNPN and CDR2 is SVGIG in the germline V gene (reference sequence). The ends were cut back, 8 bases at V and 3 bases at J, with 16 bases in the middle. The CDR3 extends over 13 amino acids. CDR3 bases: TGTGCCGGAAGACCCTTGACGGACTATGGCTACACCTTC. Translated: CAGRPLTDYGYTF.

The CDR3 loop reads CASSPSEHRGQETQYF. The DNA of the CDR3 is TGTGCCAGCAGTCCCTCGGAACACAGGGGCCAAGAGACCCAGTACTTC. J is TRBJ2-5 and V is TRBV27; 7 nucleotides match TRBD1. Trimming at V came to 5 bases and at J to 1 base, leaving 10 bases not matched to a gene. This CDR3 comprises 16 residues. Germline CDR1 is MNHEY and CDR2 is SMNVEV (reference sequence).

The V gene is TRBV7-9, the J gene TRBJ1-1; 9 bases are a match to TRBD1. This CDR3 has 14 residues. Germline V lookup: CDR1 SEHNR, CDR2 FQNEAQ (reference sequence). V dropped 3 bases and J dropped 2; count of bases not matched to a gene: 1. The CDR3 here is CASSLDRGNTEAFF. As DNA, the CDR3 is TGTGCCAGCAGCTTGGACAGGGGCAACACTGAAGCTTTCTTT.

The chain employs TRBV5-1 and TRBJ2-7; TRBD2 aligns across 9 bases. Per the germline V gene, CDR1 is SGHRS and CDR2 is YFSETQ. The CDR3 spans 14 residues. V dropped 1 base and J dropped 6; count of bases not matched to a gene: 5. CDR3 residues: CASSLSSGTGEQYF. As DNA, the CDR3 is TGCGCCAGCAGCTTGTCTAGCGGGACCGGCGAGCAGTACTTC.

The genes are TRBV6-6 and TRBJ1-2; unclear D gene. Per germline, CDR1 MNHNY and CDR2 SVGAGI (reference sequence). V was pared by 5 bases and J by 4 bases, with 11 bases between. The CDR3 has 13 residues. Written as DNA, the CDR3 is TGTGCCAGCAGTCTCTCGCTACTCTATGGCTACACCTTC. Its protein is CASSLSLLYGYTF.

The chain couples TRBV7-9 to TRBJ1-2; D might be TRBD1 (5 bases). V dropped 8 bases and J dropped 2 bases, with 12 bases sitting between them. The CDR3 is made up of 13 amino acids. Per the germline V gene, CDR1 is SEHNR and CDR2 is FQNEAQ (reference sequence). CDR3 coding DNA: TGTGCCAGCTCGAGGGGTAACAACTATGGCTACACCTTC. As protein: CASSRGNNYGYTF.

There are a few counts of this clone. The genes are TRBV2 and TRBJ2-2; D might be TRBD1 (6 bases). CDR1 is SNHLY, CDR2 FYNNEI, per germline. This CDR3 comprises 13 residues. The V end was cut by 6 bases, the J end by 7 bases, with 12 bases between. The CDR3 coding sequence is TGTGCCAGCAGGGAGTCGGACAGCGGGGAGCTGTTTTTT. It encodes CASRESDSGELFF.

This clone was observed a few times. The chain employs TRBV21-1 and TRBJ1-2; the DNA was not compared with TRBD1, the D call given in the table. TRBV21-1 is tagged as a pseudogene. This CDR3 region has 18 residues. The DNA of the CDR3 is TGTGCCAGCAGCAAACTAAGAGTACAGGGTTGGGGAGTGTATGGCTACACCTTC. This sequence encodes CASSKLRVQGWGVYGYTF.

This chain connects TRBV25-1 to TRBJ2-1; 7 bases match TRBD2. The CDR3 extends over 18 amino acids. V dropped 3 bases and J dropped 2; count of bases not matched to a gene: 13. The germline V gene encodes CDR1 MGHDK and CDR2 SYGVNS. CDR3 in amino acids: CASSEGGRRAGTYNEQFF. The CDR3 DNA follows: TGTGCCAGCAGTGAGGGCGGACGAAGAGCGGGAACCTACAATGAGCAGTTCTTC.

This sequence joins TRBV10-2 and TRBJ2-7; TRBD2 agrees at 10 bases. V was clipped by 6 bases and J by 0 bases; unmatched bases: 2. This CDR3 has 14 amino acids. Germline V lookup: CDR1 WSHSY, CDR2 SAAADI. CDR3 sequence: CASSLAGDSYEQYF. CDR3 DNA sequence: TGCGCCAGCAGCCTAGCGGGGGACTCCTACGAGCAGTACTTC.

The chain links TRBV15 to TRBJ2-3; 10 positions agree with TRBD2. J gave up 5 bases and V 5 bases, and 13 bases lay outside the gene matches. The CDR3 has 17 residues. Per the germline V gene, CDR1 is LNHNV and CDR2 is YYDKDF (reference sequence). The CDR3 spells CATSPLESGRAVDTQYF. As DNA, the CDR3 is TGTGCCACCAGCCCGCTCGAAAGCGGGAGGGCCGTAGATACGCAGTATTTT.